Listed here are 32 T cell receptor beta chains from one sample, sequenced in a study of blood T cell repertoires in COVID-19. Assay: immunoSEQ multiplex PCR; the TCRdb copy retains only in-frame clones and omits some. The data show roughly 74,000 clones, about 89% seen once. The sample was PBMCs or T cells enriched from blood (not recorded which). Every receptor here comes from a woman between 50 and 59 years old with acute COVID-19.

This clone was seen a single time. This chain links TRBV11-3 with TRBJ1-2, with D unclear. Germline CDR1 is SGHNT and CDR2 is YENEEA. The CDR3 runs 12 residues. Between the trimmed V and J ends, which lost 3 bases and 7 bases, there was a span of 9 bases. The CDR3 reads CASSFNSRGYTF. DNA for the CDR3: TGTGCCAGCAGCTTTAACTCGCGTGGCTACACCTTC.

The chain joins TRBV12-3 or TRBV12-4 to TRBJ1-2, with no clear D. V lost 6 bases and J lost 4, with 12 bases in between. The CDR3 sequence is 13 residues long. In nucleotides, the CDR3 is TGTGCCAGCAGCCCAGGCTACGGCTATGGCTACACCTTC. The encoded protein is CASSPGYGYGYTF.

This clone appeared once. The rearrangement uses TRBV6-2 or TRBV6-3 and TRBJ2-3; no reliable D call. CDR3 length: 18 residues. The ends were cut back, 2 bases at V and 6 bases at J, with 24 bases in the middle. Germline V gives CDR1 MNHEY, CDR2 SVGEGT. The CDR3 spells CASSYTPSVQVKRDTQYF. CDR3 DNA: TGTGCCAGCAGTTACACTCCGTCGGTGCAGGTAAAACGGGATACGCAGTATTTT.

The J gene is TRBJ1-2, the V gene TRBV27; 8 bases map to TRBD1. Trimming cost V 3 bases and J 6 bases; bases outside gene matches: 6. The CDR3 runs to 14 residues. Germline assignment: CDR1 MNHEY and CDR2 SMNVEV (reference sequence). CDR3 coding DNA: TGTGCCAGCAGTTTGGCCCCAGGGGGCGATGGCTACACCTTC. Translating it yields CASSLAPGGDGYTF.

J is TRBJ1-1 and V is TRBV5-1; 8 nucleotides align to TRBD1. Germline assignment: CDR1 SGHRS and CDR2 YFSETQ. CDR3 length: 12 amino acids. The ends lost 4 bases at V and 5 bases at J; junction bases unmatched: 1. The CDR3 here is CASSRTGTEAFF. The CDR3 DNA sequence: TGCGCCAGCAGCCGGACAGGGACTGAAGCTTTCTTT.

The chain is built from TRBV5-1 and TRBJ2-7; 7 nucleotides match TRBD2. CDR3 size: 15 residues. Germline V CDR1 and CDR2: SGHRS, YFSETQ. The J segment lost 3 bases and the V segment lost 4 bases, leaving 10 bases of the junction unmatched. The CDR3 coding sequence is TGCGCCAGCAGCCCGGCCGGGGGGAAGGGCTACGAGCAGTACTTC. This codes for CASSPAGGKGYEQYF.

The chain links TRBV25-1 to TRBJ1-1; D uncertain. Germline loops: CDR1 MGHDK, CDR2 SYGVNS. The CDR3 spans 13 residues. Trimming removed 8 bases from V and 5 bases from J, with 15 bases in between. CDR3 nucleotide sequence: TGTGCCAGCTTGCCCGGGTCGGCGACTGAAGCTTTCTTT. Translated, it gives CASLPGSATEAFF.

This clone was picked up one time. The chain combines TRBV16 with TRBJ2-1, with 11 positions matching TRBD2. From germline, CDR1 is KGHSY and CDR2 FQNENV. The CDR3 extends over 16 amino acids. V gave up 4 bases and J gave up 3 bases; unmatched junction bases: 5. Here the CDR3 DNA reads TGTGCCAGCAGCCGTGGACTAGCGGGTTTCTACAATGAGCAGTTCTTC. Protein: CASSRGLAGFYNEQFF.

The V gene is TRBV7-2, the J gene TRBJ1-5, with D tentatively TRBD1 (6 bases). This CDR3 spans 13 amino acids. Trimming removed 5 bases from V and 4 bases from J, with 9 bases in between. Per the germline V gene, CDR1 is SGHTA and CDR2 is FQGNSA. The CDR3 nucleotides are TGTGCCAGCAGCGTCGACAGGAATCAGCCCCAGCATTTT. Translated, it gives CASSVDRNQPQHF.

The chain links TRBV6-2 or TRBV6-3 to TRBJ2-1; a weak D match, TRBD1 (5 bases). Germline-derived CDR1 and CDR2 are MNHEY and SVGEGT. Trimming stripped 4 bases from V and 6 bases from J, with 13 bases between. The CDR3 consists of 14 residues. The CDR3 protein is CASSSDERGNEQFF. The DNA for the CDR3 is TGTGCCAGCAGTTCTGATGAAAGGGGCAATGAGCAGTTCTTC.

CDR3 in DNA: TGTGCCAGCAGGGCTGCAGGGCGCACTGAAGCTTTCTTT. This sequence encodes CASRAAGRTEAFF. The chain couples TRBV6-4 to TRBJ1-1; tentatively, D is TRBD1 (5 bases). The germline V gene has CDR1 MRHNA and CDR2 SNTAGT. This CDR3 is 13 amino acids long. With 6 bases removed from V and 4 bases from J, the gap between germline ends came to 12 bases.

The gene calls are TRBV2 and TRBJ1-4, with a tentative D call TRBD1 (5 bases). Germline V gives CDR1 SNHLY, CDR2 FYNNEI. The CDR3 runs 14 residues. Trimming left V 2 bases short and J 4 bases short, with 8 bases between. The CDR3 here is CASSERGINEKLFF. For the CDR3, the DNA is TGTGCCAGCAGTGAACGGGGGATTAATGAAAAACTGTTTTTT.

The chain joins TRBV4-1 to TRBJ1-2; tentatively, D is TRBD1 (6 bases). Trimming shortened V by 1 base and J by 0 bases, and 9 bases separated the two germline ends. Germline values: CDR1 MGHRA, CDR2 YSYEKL. The CDR3 consists of 15 residues. In DNA form, the CDR3 reads TGCGCCAGCAGCCAAGGCGGACAGTCTAACTATGGCTACACCTTC. Its protein product is CASSQGGQSNYGYTF.

The chain recombines TRBV21-1 with TRBJ2-1; the table names TRBD2, a call not compared with the DNA. TRBV21-1 is labeled a pseudogene. The CDR3 runs 20 residues. CDR3 sequence reads: CASSIFSGRESYTRYNEQFF. CDR3 nucleotide sequence: TGTGCCAGCAGCATCTTTAGCGGGAGAGAGTCCTATACTCGATACAATGAGCAGTTCTTC.

The chain employs TRBV20-1 and TRBJ1-5; D is uncertain. V was trimmed by 6 bases and J by 0 bases, leaving 3 bases between them. The CDR3 runs to 11 residues. In germline, CDR1 is DFQATT, CDR2 SNEGSKA (reference sequence). CDR3 amino acids: CSALSNQPQHF. In DNA form, the CDR3 reads TGCAGTGCCCTTAGCAATCAGCCCCAGCATTTT.

The J gene is TRBJ1-1, the V gene TRBV19, with 7 bases that match TRBD1. In germline, CDR1 is LNHDA, CDR2 SQIVND (reference sequence). The V gene end was trimmed by 5 bases and the J gene end by 5 bases; junction bases not matched to a gene: 11. The CDR3 covers 15 residues. For the CDR3, the DNA is TGTGCCAGTAGTTTCGCCCCAGGGGGAGTGACTGAAGCTTTCTTT. Translation: CASSFAPGGVTEAFF. The variable domain in full, with the rest retrieved from reference TRBV19 and TRBJ1-1, is DGGITQSPKYLFRKEGQNVTLSCEQNLNHDAMYWYRQDPGQGLRLIYYSQIVNDFQKGDIAEGYSVSREKKESFPLTVTSAQKNPTAFYLCASSFAPGGVTEAFFGQGTRLTVV.

The chain links TRBV27 to TRBJ1-2; 8 bases fit TRBD1. The V and J ends lost 6 bases and 8 bases, in that order; junction bases with no gene match: 14. Germline lookup yields CDR1 MNHEY and CDR2 SMNVEV (reference sequence). The CDR3 is made up of 15 amino acids. The chain's CDR3 is CASSNLVTGGNGYTF. The CDR3 region has the DNA TGTGCCAGCAGCAACCTCGTAACAGGGGGTAACGGCTACACCTTC.

The rearrangement uses TRBV19 and TRBJ2-2; 10 bases fit TRBD2. J gave up 0 bases and V 0 bases, and 1 base lay outside the gene matches. CDR1 is LNHDA, CDR2 SQIVND, per germline (reference sequence). There are 17 residues in the CDR3. DNA of the CDR3: TGTGCCAGTAGTATAGAACTAGCGGGGACGAACACCGGGGAGCTGTTTTTT. This codes for CASSIELAGTNTGELFF.

This clone was seen once. The chain has TRBV11-3 and TRBJ2-7; 14 bases align to TRBD2. The germline CDR1 and CDR2 sequences are SGHNT and YENEEA. The CDR3 is made up of 20 amino acids. After removal of 4 bases from V and 0 bases from J, the junction contained 14 bases not matched to a gene. The CDR3 region is CASSSRPGTSGSVYSYEQYF. CDR3 nucleotides: TGTGCCAGCAGCTCCCGCCCCGGGACTAGCGGGAGTGTTTACTCCTACGAGCAGTACTTC.

The chain carries TRBV5-1 and TRBJ2-7; 11 nucleotides match TRBD1. V lost 0 bases, J lost 5 bases, and 10 bases stayed unmatched. Germline CDR1 SGHRS, CDR2 YFSETQ. The CDR3 contains 17 residues. The CDR3 DNA follows: TGCGCCAGCAGCTTGGCCGTTTTCAGGGACAGGGGGGACGAGCAGTACTTC. This codes for CASSLAVFRDRGDEQYF.

The J gene is TRBJ2-1, the V gene TRBV5-1; tentatively, D is TRBD2 (6 bases). Germline CDR1 and CDR2: SGHRS and YFSETQ. This CDR3 region has 13 residues. V was trimmed by 4 bases and J by 7 bases, leaving 12 bases between them. In DNA, the CDR3 is TGCGCCAGCAGCCAGACTAGACAGAATGAGCAGTTCTTC. This translates into CASSQTRQNEQFF.

The chain is built from TRBV6-5 and TRBJ2-7, with D possibly TRBD1 on 6 matching bases. This CDR3 comprises 12 residues. The germline V gene has CDR1 MNHEY and CDR2 SVGAGI. V was cut by 1 base and J by 9 bases, with 10 bases left in between. This chain's CDR3 is CASSYLGAGQYF. The CDR3 DNA sequence: TGTGCCAGCAGTTACTTGGGGGCAGGGCAGTACTTC.

This clone was found once. The J gene is TRBJ2-1, the V gene TRBV19; 7 bases fit TRBD2. V lost 3 bases and J lost 6; bases outside the gene matches: 14. This CDR3 contains 17 residues. CDR1 and CDR2 (germline): LNHDA, SQIVND (reference sequence). DNA of the CDR3: TGTGCCAGTAGTATCCTAGCGGTAGGCAAGTATGGCAATGAGCAGTTCTTC. Translating gives CASSILAVGKYGNEQFF.

The rearrangement uses TRBV5-1 and TRBJ1-2; D is undetermined. Germline-derived CDR1 and CDR2 are SGHRS and YFSETQ. V was clipped by 3 bases and J by 2 bases, with 8 bases between them. There are 13 residues in the CDR3. CDR3 sequence reads: CASSSDWNYGYTF. The CDR3 coding sequence is TGCGCCAGCAGCTCGGACTGGAACTATGGCTACACCTTC.

The chain employs TRBV3-1 (or the pseudogene TRBV3-2) and TRBJ1-3, with TRBD1 matching 8 bases. This CDR3 spans 16 amino acids. Germline CDR1 and CDR2: LGHDT and YNNKEL (reference sequence). Trimming at V came to 4 bases and at J to 3 bases, leaving 8 bases not matched to a gene. The CDR3 bases are TGTGCCAGCAGCCCAGCCGGGACAGGTTTTGGAAACACCATATATTTT. This translates into CASSPAGTGFGNTIYF.

The chain combines TRBV19 with TRBJ2-1, with D possibly matching TRBD2 (5 bases). Trimming took 6 bases from V and 8 from J, leaving 20 bases between them. The germline V gene encodes CDR1 LNHDA and CDR2 SQIVND (reference sequence). The length of the CDR3 is 15 residues. The CDR3 spells CASSVPIGLGDEQFF. DNA for the CDR3: TGTGCCAGTAGCGTCCCTATAGGACTTGGGGATGAGCAGTTCTTC.

This chain connects TRBV6-5 to TRBJ1-3; 8 nucleotides agree with TRBD1. The J segment lost 3 bases and the V segment lost 5 bases, leaving 3 bases of the junction unmatched. The CDR3 covers 14 residues. CDR1 and CDR2 (germline): MNHEY, SVGAGI. The CDR3 bases are TGTGCCAGCAGTCAGGGGGCAATTGGAAACACCATATATTTT. It codes for CASSQGAIGNTIYF.

The genes are TRBV3-1 (or the pseudogene TRBV3-2) and TRBJ2-7; 9 positions agree with TRBD1. Germline CDR1 and CDR2: LGHDT and YNNKEL (reference sequence). V was pared by 4 bases and J by 2 bases, with 9 bases of the junction left unmatched. The CDR3 sequence is 16 residues long. In DNA, the CDR3 is TGTGCCAGCAGCCCCTATAAGACAGGGGGAACCTACGAGCAGTACTTC. It specifies CASSPYKTGGTYEQYF.

The V gene is TRBV24-1, the J gene TRBJ2-1, with TRBD1 identical over 12 bases. The CDR3 totals 17 residues. CDR1 is KGHDR, CDR2 SFDVKD, per germline. V was clipped by 3 bases and J by 7 bases; unmatched bases: 9. The CDR3: CATSDRGGTGGGNEQFF. The DNA for the CDR3 is TGTGCCACCAGTGATCGAGGGGGGACAGGGGGCGGGAATGAGCAGTTCTTC.

V and J are TRBV19 and TRBJ1-3; tentative D call: TRBD1 (6 bases). The V end was cut by 5 bases, the J end by 4 bases, with 12 bases between. CDR3 size: 14 residues. Germline values: CDR1 LNHDA, CDR2 SQIVND (reference sequence). CDR3 nucleotides: TGTGCCAGTAGTCTCTCGACAGGAGGAAACACCATATATTTT. Its protein is CASSLSTGGNTIYF.

The chain combines TRBV3-1 (or the pseudogene TRBV3-2) with TRBJ1-2, with 8 bases aligning to TRBD1. Germline trimming cut 4 bases from V and 0 bases from J; bases unmatched to any gene: 4. The CDR3 is 15 amino acids. Per germline, CDR1 LGHDT and CDR2 YNNKEL (reference sequence). The CDR3 reads CASSPTGGTNYGYTF. In nucleotides, the CDR3 is TGTGCCAGCAGCCCCACAGGGGGGACTAACTATGGCTACACCTTC.

The rearrangement links TRBV10-3 to TRBJ1-1; a possible D gene is TRBD1 (6 bases). This CDR3 has 15 amino acids. Germline-derived CDR1 and CDR2 are ENHRY and SYGVKD. V was cut by 3 bases and J by 0 bases, with 11 bases left in between. CDR3 nucleotides: TGTGCCATCAGTGACTCGAGACAGGTGAACACTGAAGCTTTCTTT. It is translated as CAISDSRQVNTEAFF.